Listed here are 11 T cell receptor beta chains from one sample, sequenced in a study of T cells after yellow fever vaccination. MiXCR, applied by TCRdb to the 5' RACE reads, yields one record per CDR3 protein. The sample holds about 330,000 distinct CDR3 sequences, over 3.5% seen once. Sequences were derived from PBMCs, sampled 5 days after the yellow fever booster vaccination. These receptors were obtained from a man aged 18-30 years who received the YFV17D yellow fever vaccine.

The DNA of the CDR3 is TGTGCCATCAGAGGACTAGCGGGGGGGCCAAGTATGTACAATGAGCAGTTCTTC. This sequence encodes CAIRGLAGGPSMYNEQFF. V usage is TRBV10-3 and J usage is TRBJ2-1; 15 nucleotides match TRBD2. Per germline, CDR1 ENHRY and CDR2 SYGVKD. The J segment lost 4 bases and the V segment lost 6 bases, leaving 10 bases of the junction unmatched. This CDR3 has 18 amino acids.

There are many counts of this clonotype. V usage is TRBV5-1 and J usage is TRBJ1-1; tentative D call: TRBD1 (5 bases). Germline CDR1 and CDR2: SGHRS and YFSETQ. Between the trimmed V and J ends, which lost 0 bases and 0 bases, there was a span of 6 bases. CDR3 length: 14 residues. The CDR3 DNA follows: TGCGCCAGCAGCTTGGGGGGCCTGAACACTGAAGCTTTCTTT. Its protein product is CASSLGGLNTEAFF.

Ten or more counts support this clonotype. The CDR3 nucleotides are TGCAGCGTTGTTGGCGAGAACACTGAAGCTTTCTTT. Its protein product is CSVVGENTEAFF. The chain joins TRBV29-1 to TRBJ1-1, with D unresolved. Germline V lookup: CDR1 SQVTM, CDR2 ANQGSEA. V lost 4 bases to trimming and J lost 1 base, with 7 bases between them. The CDR3 totals 12 residues.

This chain links TRBV7-3 with TRBJ2-2, with a tentative D call TRBD2 (5 bases). CDR3 length equals 14 residues. Germline V gives CDR1 SGHTA, CDR2 FQGTGA. The ends were cut back, 8 bases at V and 0 bases at J, with 10 bases in the middle. CDR3 protein: CASGASTNTGELFF. CDR3 DNA sequence: TGTGCCAGCGGAGCTAGCACGAACACCGGGGAGCTGTTTTTT.

V gene TRBV6-6 combines with J gene TRBJ2-5, with 7 bases aligning to TRBD2. Germline V gene lookup returns CDR1 MNHNY and CDR2 SVGAGI (reference sequence). The CDR3 consists of 13 residues. With V trimmed by 6 bases and J by 6 bases, 7 bases remained unmatched. The DNA for the CDR3 is TGTGCCAGCAGCACCCCGGGACTAAAGACCCAGTACTTC. Its translation is CASSTPGLKTQYF.

The chain carries TRBV4-1 and TRBJ1-2; D perhaps matches TRBD1 (6 bases). The CDR3 runs to 15 residues. The germline CDR1 and CDR2 sequences are MGHRA and YSYEKL. Trimming pared 1 base from V and 8 bases from J, leaving 17 bases between. CDR3 sequence reads: CASSQVFDRREGYTF. CDR3 DNA sequence: TGCGCCAGCAGCCAAGTTTTCGACAGGCGAGAAGGCTACACCTTC.

This clonotype was found a few times. J is TRBJ2-5 and V is TRBV20-1; 7 positions agree with TRBD1. Germline CDR1 is DFQATT and CDR2 is SNEGSKA (reference sequence). CDR3 length: 13 residues. V gave up 3 bases and J gave up 6 bases; unmatched junction bases: 7. As DNA, the CDR3 is TGCAGTGCTAGGCAGACAGGGCCCCAGACCCAGTACTTC. Amino acids: CSARQTGPQTQYF.

In its sample, this clonotype was seen a few times. The V call is TRBV11-2, the J call TRBJ1-1; D gene ambiguous. Germline-derived CDR1 and CDR2 are SGHAT and FQNNGV. V dropped 6 bases and J dropped 0 bases, with 20 bases sitting between them. The CDR3 has 17 amino acids. The CDR3 nucleotides are TGTGCCAGCAGGTTCCCACAGAGGGCGAGGATGAACACTGAAGCTTTCTTT. Protein product: CASRFPQRARMNTEAFF.

This clonotype has just a few counts. The rearrangement uses TRBV7-2 and TRBJ2-7; D is ambiguous. The V end lost 5 bases, the J end lost 4 bases, and 9 bases lay between the germline ends. Germline CDR1 and CDR2: SGHTA and FQGNSA. The CDR3 is 12 amino acids. This chain's CDR3 is CASSPLRYEQYF. CDR3 DNA: TGTGCCAGCAGCCCCCTCAGGTACGAGCAGTACTTC.

CDR3 nucleotides: TGTGCCAGCAGTTACGAGGCTCAGCCCCAGCATTTT. Its translation: CASSYEAQPQHF. This chain uses TRBV6-6 with TRBJ1-5, with D uncertain. The ends were cut back, 2 bases at V and 6 bases at J, with 5 bases in the middle. This CDR3 is 12 amino acids long. CDR1 is MNHNY and CDR2 is SVGAGI in the germline V gene (reference sequence).

The chain recombines TRBV7-8 with TRBJ2-7; D possibly corresponds to TRBD1 (6 bases). CDR1 is SGHVS, CDR2 FQNEAQ, per germline. The CDR3 covers 13 residues. The V end was cut by 2 bases, the J end by 3 bases, with 8 bases between. Here the CDR3 reads CASSLYRDYEQYV. DNA for the CDR3: TGTGCCAGCAGCTTATACAGGGACTACGAGCAGTACGTC.